The 6 T cell receptor beta chains given below trace back to one sample, sequenced in a study of blood T cells in healthy people across ages. Then a second PCR, running roughly 7 to 11 cycles, was carried out with a sample-barcoded 5' primer and a J-beta primer mix. TCRdb re-called the 5' RACE reads through MiXCR, storing one row per CDR3 protein. The sample has about a million distinct CDR3 sequences; roughly two fifths are singletons. Sequenced input: blood. The origin of the receptors is a man aged 18 to 30 in good health.

The genes are TRBV12-3 or TRBV12-4 and TRBJ2-5; D is unresolved. This CDR3 is built from 11 residues. The germline V and J ends were trimmed by 6 bases and 11 bases, with 13 bases remaining between them. The CDR3 reads CASSPDDEQYF. CDR3 DNA sequence: TGTGCCAGCAGCCCAGACGATGAGCAGTACTTC.

This clonotype was seen a single time. Mismatch with germline at one junction end may stem from a read error. The chain uses TRBV3-1 and TRBJ2-1; D possibly corresponds to TRBD1 (5 bases). CDR3 length equals 13 residues. Germline values: CDR1 LGHDT, CDR2 YNNKEL (reference sequence). The CDR3, as DNA: TGTGCCAGCCGGCAGGGCTCCTACAAGGAGCAGTTCTTC. Translation gives CASRQGSYKEQFF.

The chain carries TRBV20-1 and TRBJ2-1, with 7 bases fitting TRBD2. The CDR3 extends over 13 amino acids. The V segment lost 6 bases and the J segment 9 bases; nucleotides outside the gene matches: 11. CDR1 and CDR2 from the germline V gene are DFQATT and SNEGSKA (reference sequence). The CDR3 sequence: CSANIMGGTEQFF. As DNA, the CDR3 is TGCAGTGCAAACATCATGGGGGGGACTGAGCAGTTCTTC.

Comments on this clonotype: Being one base from a much bigger clone, this may be a read error. The chain recombines TRBV12-3 or TRBV12-4 with TRBJ2-5; D is tentatively TRBD1 or TRBD2 (6 bases each). Trimming stripped 0 bases from V and 11 bases from J, with 10 bases between. The CDR3 extends over 12 amino acids. The CDR3 bases are TGTGCCAGCAGTTTAGCCGGGGGCGGGCAGTACTTC. Protein: CASSLAGGGQYF.

The genes are TRBV2 and TRBJ2-3; 8 bases agree with TRBD2. The CDR3 has 15 amino acids. V shed 3 bases, J shed 2 bases, and the junction held 4 bases outside the gene matches. Germline CDR1 SNHLY, CDR2 FYNNEI. CDR3 sequence reads: CASSDTSGPTDTQYF. The CDR3 coding sequence is TGTGCCAGCAGTGACACTAGCGGCCCCACAGATACGCAGTATTTT. Complete variable domain (other parts from reference TRBV2 and TRBJ2-3): EPEVTQTPSHQVTQMGQEVILRCVPISNHLYFYWYRQILGQKVEFLVSFYNNEISEKSEIFDDQFSVERPDGSNFTLKIRSTKLEDSAMYFCASSDTSGPTDTQYFGPGTRLTVL.

The chain uses TRBV5-6 and TRBJ1-2; 7 bases match TRBD1. Germline CDR1 and CDR2: SGHDT and YYEEEE. The CDR3 totals 15 residues. V lost 1 base and J lost 4; bases outside the gene matches: 7. The CDR3 here is CASSLKDRRRYGYTF. The CDR3 DNA reads TGTGCCAGCAGCTTGAAGGACAGGCGCCGCTATGGCTACACCTTC.